This TCR beta chain derives from a study of OX40 agonist ivuxolimab in advanced cancers. At the level of the study: Dose-escalation subjects each had hepatocellular carcinoma, melanoma, renal cell or head and neck cancer. General study points: CD4+ and CD8+ T cells in blood underwent clonal expansion by week 6 at 0.1 to 3.0 mg/kg.

Germline CDR1 and CDR2: MNHNS and SASEGT. The CDR3 totals 14 residues. J gave up 2 bases and V 8 bases, and 6 bases lay outside the gene matches. Concerning this clone itself: The antigen is unknown.

Blood got drawn at baseline, again on cycle 4 day 1, and then on cycle 7 day 1. Assay used: immunoSEQ multiplex PCR; TCRdb lists only in-frame clones, some missing. This table has 80,000 to 100,000 clones, roughly 84% appearing once. The V call is TRBV6-1, the J call TRBJ2-3, with 8 nucleotides matching TRBD2. Here the sequenced sample was CD4+ or CD8+ T cells sorted from blood, taken in a trial of the OX40 agonist ivuxolimab. This receptor was obtained from an adult with an advanced solid tumor such as melanoma, head and neck, liver or kidney cancer. The CDR3 region is CASEGGGSTDTQYF. For the CDR3, the DNA is TGTGCCAGCGAGGGCGGGGGGTCCACAGATACGCAGTATTTT.